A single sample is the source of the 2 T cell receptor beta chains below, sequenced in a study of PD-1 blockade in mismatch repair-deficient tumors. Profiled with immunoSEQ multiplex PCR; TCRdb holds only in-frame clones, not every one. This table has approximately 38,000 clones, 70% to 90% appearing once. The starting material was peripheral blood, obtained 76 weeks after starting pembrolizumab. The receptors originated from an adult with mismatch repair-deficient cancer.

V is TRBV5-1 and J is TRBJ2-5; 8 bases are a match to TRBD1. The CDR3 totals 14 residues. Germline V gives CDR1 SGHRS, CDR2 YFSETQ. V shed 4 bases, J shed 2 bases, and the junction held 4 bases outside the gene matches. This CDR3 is CASSAGQVQETQYF. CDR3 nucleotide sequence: TGCGCCAGCAGCGCGGGACAGGTACAAGAGACCCAGTACTTC.

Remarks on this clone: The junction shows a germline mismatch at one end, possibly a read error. CDR3 coding DNA: TGTGCCAGCAGGGAAGACAGTGGAAACACCATATATTTT. This translates into CASREDSGNTIYF. The V gene is TRBV2, the J gene TRBJ1-3; maybe TRBD1 (5 bases). CDR1 and CDR2 (germline): SNHLY, FYNNEI. The CDR3 sequence is 13 residues long.